The 6 T cell receptor beta chains below come from one sample, sequenced in a study of shared clonotypes between healthy human individuals. TCRdb's table, derived via immunoSEQ multiplex PCR, lists solely in-frame clones and lacks some. Here the sample spans some 470,000 clones, over 65% being singletons. The sample comprised PBMCs. The receptor source for this set is a middle-aged woman in good health. Some clones in this sample may be carry-over from other donors' samples.

A remark on this clone: Only one base separates this from a far larger clonotype, so it likely reflects a read error. The CDR3: CASNDDAGGQDEQFF. The CDR3 DNA sequence: TGTGCCAGCAATGACGACGCGGGAGGGCAGGATGAGCAGTTCTTC. The chain combines TRBV6-4 with TRBJ2-1; 9 bases match TRBD2. This CDR3 is 15 amino acids long. In germline, CDR1 is MRHNA, CDR2 SNTAGT.

About this clone: This sample includes further DNA sequences coding for the same CDR3. This sequence joins TRBV18 and TRBJ1-1; D is undetermined. CDR3 length: 13 amino acids. The germline V gene has CDR1 KGHSH and CDR2 LQKENI. V was shortened by 2 bases and J by 5 bases, with 9 bases between the two germline ends. Here the CDR3 DNA reads TGTGCCAGCTCACCAGGGAGGGATACTGAAGCTTTCTTT. Residues: CASSPGRDTEAFF.

CDR3 nucleotides: TGTGCCAGCAGTGGGGGAACCGGGATTTACTACGAGCAGTACTTC. Protein product: CASSGGTGIYYEQYF. This chain links TRBV6-1 with TRBJ2-7, with D possibly matching TRBD2 (5 bases). Germline V lookup: CDR1 MNHNS, CDR2 SASEGT. Trimming removed 4 bases from V and 3 bases from J, with 16 bases in between. The CDR3 spans 15 residues.

This chain uses TRBV4-3 with TRBJ2-7, with 9 bases aligning to TRBD1. The CDR3 runs to 16 residues. After removal of 4 bases from V and 2 bases from J, the junction contained 9 bases not matched to a gene. The germline V gene encodes CDR1 LGHNA and CDR2 YSLEER. In nucleotides, the CDR3 is TGCGCCAGCAGCCGGAGCGGGACAGGGTCCCCCTACGAGCAGTACTTC. This sequence encodes CASSRSGTGSPYEQYF.

A few counts support this clone. A read error likely explains this, since a far larger clone differs by one base. The V and J genes are TRBV6-6 and TRBJ2-2, with D tentatively TRBD1 or TRBD2 (5 bases each). Germline CDR1 is MNHNY and CDR2 is SVGAGI (reference sequence). With 7 bases removed from V and 3 bases from J, the gap between germline ends came to 12 bases. The CDR3 consists of 14 residues. The CDR3 sequence is CASKSGTDTGELFF. The CDR3 DNA reads TGTGCCAGCAAGTCAGGGACGGACACCGGGGAGCTGTTTTTT.

The chain joins TRBV7-2 to TRBJ2-7; 7 nucleotides line up with TRBD2. CDR3 size: 16 residues. J was trimmed by 3 bases and V by 1 base; bases with no gene match: 9. Germline CDR1 reads SGHTA; CDR2 reads FQGNSA. CDR3 nucleotide sequence: TGTGCCAGCAGCTTAGTGGCTAGCGGTCCCTACTACGAGCAGTACTTC. Amino acid sequence: CASSLVASGPYYEQYF.